Included here is one T cell receptor beta chain sequence, with context. No antigen is known for it. This may arise from a read error, as a much more abundant clone is one base away. What the treatment or condition label conveys for this sample: allogeneic hematopoietic cell transplantation with graft depleted of TCRalphabeta T cells and CD19 B cells. The children who served as transplant recipients had been given grafts of TCRalphabeta/CD19-depleted allogeneic hematopoietic cells. These data originate in a study of T-cell reconstitution after alpha-beta-depleted transplantation in children (dated by TCRdb to the mid-2010s). Concerning the study at large: The study quantitatively tracked T-cell immune reconstitution after TCRalphabeta/CD19-depleted allogeneic hematopoietic cell transplantation in children using TCR repertoire profiling.

CDR1 SGHKS and CDR2 YYEKEE were looked up in the germline V gene (reference sequence). The CDR3 contains 16 residues, cysteine and phenylalanine counted. Solely the CDR3 DNA is kept, with 48 bases framed from the first base. The full study reports these points: About two months after transplant, the apparently early recovery of alphabetaT-cell counts reportedly depended on just several hundred clones that had expanded rapidly and came from non-depleted graft cells. The frequencies of hyperexpanded clones fell over the following months, and after one year, T-cell counts and TCRbeta diversity were mostly attributed to newly produced T cells. In some patients, the high TCRbeta diversity seen at day 60 was put down to recipient T cells and intrathymic progenitors that had survived conditioning.

The library was obtained by PCR. The sequencer listed for this sample is Illumina HiSeq 2500. Molecular barcoding was employed in the preparation of TCR libraries, with unique molecular identifiers being used to normalize TCRbeta repertoire quantification. The raw public data were reprocessed by TCRdb itself: fastp quality trimming at Q25, MiXCR clonotype calling, in-frame beta chains only. Identical CDR3 proteins give one entry, which carries the most common genes and DNA. A total of 500,000 to 650,000 distinct CDR3 sequences appear in this sample, about an eighth of them only once. Jointly, the top ten make up 12% to 15% of the sample.

This sequence was found in a female patient aged 2-9 years who had a stem cell transplant for aplastic anemia, so the T cells may come from the graft donor. The V gene is TRBV5-5 and the J gene is TRBJ1-1; the D gene is unclear. This specimen consisted of PBMCs, mostly from graft donor cells, obtained 180 days after TCRalphabeta/CD19-depleted stem cell transplant. The DNA sequence is TGTGCCAGCAGCTTGGTCCCAGCCGAGTACAACACTCAAGCTTTCTTT. Its amino acids are CASSLVPAEYNTQAFF.